One and the same sample provided the 30 T cell receptor beta chains below, sequenced in a study of shared clonotypes between healthy human individuals. The data were produced by immunoSEQ multiplex PCR, yet TCRdb's version contains in-frame clones alone and is incomplete. The sample yields a few million clones, 90% to 95% seen once. Material: naive CD4+ T cells from PBMCs. Subset in this sample: CD45RA+ positively selected. All receptors come from a man younger than 30 in good health. Some clones in this sample may be carry-over from other donors' samples.

The chain carries TRBV14 and TRBJ2-3; D is undetermined. Per germline, CDR1 SGHDN and CDR2 FVKESK. This CDR3 is 14 amino acids long. V was shortened by 1 base and J by 2 bases, with 7 bases between the two germline ends. The chain's CDR3 is CASSQVQTTDTQYF. CDR3 DNA: TGTGCCAGCAGCCAAGTTCAAACCACAGATACGCAGTATTTT.

The rearrangement links TRBV4-1 to TRBJ2-7; no reliable D call. Trimming took off 0 bases at V and 2 bases at J, with 2 bases between the two ends. Germline V gene data show CDR1 as MGHRA and CDR2 as YSYEKL. This CDR3 region has 12 residues. CDR3 protein: CASSQDPYEQYF. DNA for the CDR3: TGCGCCAGCAGCCAAGATCCCTACGAGCAGTACTTC.

This clone was picked up one time. The chain carries TRBV5-1 and TRBJ1-3; D gene uncertain. Trimming pared 0 bases from V and 0 bases from J, leaving 13 bases between. In germline, CDR1 is SGHRS, CDR2 YFSETQ. This CDR3 has 17 residues. CDR3 nucleotide sequence: TGCGCCAGCAGCTTGGTCGGGGAGGCGAGCTCTGGAAACACCATATATTTT. This sequence encodes CASSLVGEASSGNTIYF.

V and J are TRBV7-8 and TRBJ2-7, with a tentative D call TRBD2 (5 bases). Germline CDR1 is SGHVS and CDR2 is FQNEAQ. There are 15 residues in the CDR3. Trimming cost V 2 bases and J 3 bases, with 14 bases left between them. The CDR3 protein is CASSLFDGRGYEQYF. Written as DNA, the CDR3 is TGTGCCAGCAGCTTATTTGACGGTCGGGGCTACGAGCAGTACTTC.

This rearrangement joins TRBV5-1 to TRBJ2-2, with D unresolved. CDR1 SGHRS and CDR2 YFSETQ come from the germline V gene. Between the trimmed V and J ends, which lost 5 bases and 0 bases, there was a span of 11 bases. The CDR3 has 15 residues. The CDR3 region is CASRVGRSNTGELFF. The CDR3 nucleotides read TGCGCCAGCAGGGTAGGAAGATCGAACACCGGGGAGCTGTTTTTT.

The rearrangement joins TRBV7-3 to TRBJ1-1, with D perhaps TRBD1 (5 bases). Germline CDR1 reads SGHTA; CDR2 reads FQGTGA. Trimming left V 5 bases short and J 4 bases short, with 11 bases between. This CDR3 comprises 13 residues. The CDR3 reads CASSRQPGTEAFF. In nucleotides, the CDR3 is TGTGCCAGCAGCCGACAGCCTGGCACTGAAGCTTTCTTT.

This chain joins TRBV7-9 and TRBJ2-1; TRBD2 might be the D (5 bases). This CDR3 has 15 residues. Germline-derived CDR1 and CDR2 are SEHNR and FQNEAQ (reference sequence). The V and J ends lost 3 bases and 2 bases respectively, with 11 bases between them. CDR3 sequence: CASSFSVGAYNEQFF. The CDR3 DNA reads TGTGCCAGCAGCTTCAGCGTCGGGGCCTACAATGAGCAGTTCTTC.

V gene TRBV30 combines with J gene TRBJ1-1; D is undetermined. The CDR3 has 19 residues. V shed 2 bases and J shed 0 bases, with 25 bases lying between them. CDR1 and CDR2 (germline): GTSNPN, SVGIG (reference sequence). The CDR3 reads CAWSPLYSSRVLMNTEAFF. In DNA, the CDR3 is TGTGCCTGGAGTCCCCTGTACTCCTCCCGGGTCTTAATGAACACTGAAGCTTTCTTT.

V and J are TRBV30 and TRBJ1-2, with unresolved D. The CDR3 has 13 residues. The germline gives CDR1 GTSNPN, CDR2 SVGIG (reference sequence). V lost 0 bases and J 4 bases, leaving 9 bases between the germline ends. CDR3 loop: CAWSVRAAYGYTF. CDR3 coding DNA: TGTGCCTGGAGTGTACGGGCAGCCTATGGCTACACCTTC. Together with reference TRBV30 and TRBJ1-2, the CDR3 gives the full variable domain: SQTIHQWPATLVQPVGSPLSLECTVEGTSNPNLYWYRQAAGRGLQLLFYSVGIGQISSEVPQNLSASRPQDRQFILSSKKLLLSDSGFYLCAWSVRAAYGYTFGSGTRLTVV.

This sequence joins TRBV7-2 and TRBJ2-7; 7 bases fit TRBD2. The J segment lost 0 bases and the V segment lost 1 base, leaving 3 bases of the junction unmatched. Germline CDR1 is SGHTA and CDR2 is FQGNSA. The CDR3 loop spans 15 amino acids. As DNA, the CDR3 is TGTGCCAGCAGCTTAGACGGCGGGAGCTCCTACGAGCAGTACTTC. Its protein is CASSLDGGSSYEQYF.

The chain employs TRBV18 and TRBJ2-7; 9 bases are a match to TRBD1. The length of the CDR3 is 16 residues. Trimming removed 0 bases from V and 5 bases from J; junction bases left unmatched: 8. From germline, CDR1 is KGHSH and CDR2 LQKENI. CDR3 sequence: CASSPPAPDRGNEQYF. For the CDR3, the DNA is TGTGCCAGCTCACCACCCGCCCCGGACAGGGGCAACGAGCAGTACTTC.

A remark on this clone: The same CDR3 is also encoded by other DNA sequences in this sample. The V call is TRBV29-1, the J call TRBJ2-7; D unclear. Germline assignment: CDR1 SQVTM and CDR2 ANQGSEA. The CDR3 totals 11 residues. V shed 6 bases and J shed 2 bases, with 8 bases lying between them. This chain's CDR3 is CSVTATYEQYF. CDR3 nucleotides: TGCAGCGTCACAGCTACCTACGAGCAGTACTTC.

The chain combines TRBV10-3 with TRBJ2-3; the match to TRBD1 covers 8 bases. The trim removed 3 bases at V and 5 bases at J, leaving 7 bases unmatched. This CDR3 region has 15 residues. Germline V CDR1 and CDR2: ENHRY, SYGVKD. The CDR3 coding sequence is TGTGCCATCAGTGAACGGGCAGGGGGCCTAGATACGCAGTATTTT. Its protein product is CAISERAGGLDTQYF.

The chain combines TRBV6-6 with TRBJ1-1; the match to TRBD1 covers 8 bases. The germline gives CDR1 MNHNY, CDR2 SVGAGI (reference sequence). This CDR3 contains 13 residues. The trim removed 5 bases at V and 3 bases at J, leaving 2 bases unmatched. As DNA, the CDR3 is TGTGCCAGCAGTATGACAGGGGACACTGAAGCTTTCTTT. Protein product: CASSMTGDTEAFF.

The CDR3 region is CASGPTGTANTEAFF. CDR3 coding DNA: TGTGCCAGCGGCCCAACCGGGACGGCGAACACTGAAGCTTTCTTT. V and J are TRBV9 and TRBJ1-1; TRBD1 is a possible D gene (5 bases). Trimming shortened V by 7 bases and J by 1 base, and 17 bases separated the two germline ends. Germline V gene sequence: CDR1 SGDLS, CDR2 YYNGEE. This CDR3 contains 15 residues.

This chain connects TRBV5-1 to TRBJ1-1, with TRBD1 matching over 11 bases. V lost 3 bases to trimming and J lost 3 bases; unmatched junction nucleotides: 4. Germline CDR1 SGHRS, CDR2 YFSETQ. CDR3 length: 15 amino acids. DNA for the CDR3: TGCGCCAGCAGCTGGAGGGGACAGGGGGACACTGAAGCTTTCTTT. Amino acids: CASSWRGQGDTEAFF. The whole variable domain, remainder taken from reference TRBV5-1 and TRBJ1-1, is KAGVTQTPRYLIKTRGQQVTLSCSPISGHRSVSWYQQTPGQGLQFLFEYFSETQRNKGNFPGRFSGRQFSNSRSEMNVSTLELGDSALYLCASSWRGQGDTEAFFGQGTRLTVV.

V is TRBV11-2 and J is TRBJ1-1; D possibly corresponds to TRBD1 (6 bases). There are 14 residues in the CDR3. The V end was cut by 2 bases, the J end by 7 bases, with 14 bases between. Germline CDR1 is SGHAT and CDR2 is FQNNGV. CDR3 nucleotide sequence: TGTGCCAGCAGCTTACAGGGGTCGACCTTTGAAGCTTTCTTT. Its translation: CASSLQGSTFEAFF.

The rearrangement links TRBV7-3 to TRBJ1-6; 7 bases match TRBD1. The V gene's germline CDR1 is SGHTA and CDR2 FQGTGA. The V segment lost 6 bases and the J segment 5 bases; nucleotides outside the gene matches: 4. This CDR3 is 14 amino acids long. CDR3 bases: TGTGCCAGCAGTACCGGGACAGATAATTCACCCCTCCACTTT. It is translated as CASSTGTDNSPLHF.

The V gene is TRBV7-8, the J gene TRBJ1-1; D may be TRBD1 (5 bases). This CDR3 has 20 residues. Trimming removed 2 bases at V and 4 bases at J, with 29 bases between. CDR1 SGHVS and CDR2 FQNEAQ come from the germline V gene. The CDR3 loop is CASSLRPPQGHYGASTEAFF. The CDR3 DNA is TGTGCCAGCAGCTTACGCCCCCCTCAGGGCCACTACGGGGCGAGCACTGAAGCTTTCTTT. Based on the CDR3 plus reference TRBV7-8 and TRBJ1-1, the full variable domain is GAGVSQSPRYKVAKRGQDVALRCDPISGHVSLFWYQQALGQGPEFLTYFQNEAQLDKSGLPSDRFFAERPEGSVSTLKIQRTQQEDSAVYLCASSLRPPQGHYGASTEAFFGQGTRLTVV.

The rearrangement joins TRBV11-2 to TRBJ2-7; TRBD2 aligns across 9 bases. Trimming removed 0 bases from V and 1 base from J; junction bases left unmatched: 7. The CDR3 runs 17 residues. Germline CDR1 reads SGHAT; CDR2 reads FQNNGV. The CDR3 bases are TGTGCCAGCAGCTTAGATCCGGGCGGGAGGGCGTCCTACGAGCAGTACTTC. Protein sequence: CASSLDPGGRASYEQYF. Filled out from reference TRBV11-2 and TRBJ2-7, the complete variable domain reads EAGVAQSPRYKIIEKRQSVAFWCNPISGHATLYWYQQILGQGPKLLIQFQNNGVVDDSQLPKDRFSAERLKGVDSTLKIQPAKLEDSAVYLCASSLDPGGRASYEQYFGPGTRLTVT.

The rearrangement uses TRBV28 and TRBJ1-2; D possibly corresponds to TRBD1 (5 bases). The CDR3 has 16 residues. V was cut by 7 bases and J by 5 bases, with 23 bases left in between. The germline CDR1 and CDR2 sequences are MDHEN and SYDVKM. CDR3 in DNA: TGTGCCAGCACTCTATTGGGAGAGGGGCCTCGGTATGGCTACACCTTC. This codes for CASTLLGEGPRYGYTF.

This clone was detected only once. The J gene is TRBJ1-5, the V gene TRBV6-1; no reliable D call. CDR3 length: 11 amino acids. Germline loops: CDR1 MNHNS, CDR2 SASEGT. V lost 5 bases, J lost 9 bases, and 8 bases lay in between. The CDR3 DNA reads as TGTGCCAGCAGTCAACTCTCGCCCCAGCATTTT. It codes for CASSQLSPQHF.

The V gene is TRBV5-1, the J gene TRBJ2-2, with 9 bases aligning to TRBD1. The V gene's germline CDR1 is SGHRS and CDR2 YFSETQ. V gave up 5 bases and J gave up 5 bases; unmatched junction bases: 10. CDR3 size: 16 residues. CDR3 amino acids: CASSDPGQGGTGELFF. The CDR3 coding sequence is TGCGCCAGCAGTGATCCGGGACAGGGAGGGACCGGGGAGCTGTTTTTT.

The V call is TRBV5-1, the J call TRBJ2-1; tentative D call: TRBD2 (6 bases). The CDR3 is made up of 16 amino acids. Germline V gene sequence: CDR1 SGHRS, CDR2 YFSETQ. V lost 0 bases and J 2 bases, leaving 12 bases between the germline ends. The chain's CDR3 is CASSLAGGDAYNEQFF. CDR3 in DNA: TGCGCCAGCAGCTTGGCCGGAGGGGATGCCTACAATGAGCAGTTCTTC.

As for this clone: This CDR3 is also generated by other DNA sequences in the sample. The chain couples TRBV30 to TRBJ2-1; D not resolved. Germline V gives CDR1 GTSNPN, CDR2 SVGIG (reference sequence). Trimming left V 2 bases short and J 0 bases short, with 2 bases between. The CDR3 contains 12 residues. In nucleotides, the CDR3 is TGTGCCTGGAGTTCCTCCTACAATGAGCAGTTCTTC. It specifies CAWSSSYNEQFF.

J is TRBJ2-7 and V is TRBV14; 7 nucleotides agree with TRBD1. The V gene end was trimmed by 4 bases and the J gene end by 0 bases; junction bases not matched to a gene: 9. Germline V gene sequence: CDR1 SGHDN, CDR2 FVKESK. This CDR3 has 16 amino acids. The CDR3 sequence: CASSRISGQCSYEQYF. CDR3 nucleotide sequence: TGTGCCAGCAGCCGGATATCGGGACAGTGCTCCTACGAGCAGTACTTC.

The chain has TRBV5-1 and TRBJ1-1, with 8 bases lining up with TRBD1. The junction had 4 bases not matched to a gene; V was cut back by 2 bases and J by 1 base. Germline V gene sequence: CDR1 SGHRS, CDR2 YFSETQ. This CDR3 has 15 residues. The CDR3 DNA sequence: TGCGCCAGCAGCTTAGCGACAGGGGCGAACACTGAAGCTTTCTTT. It codes for CASSLATGANTEAFF.

The chain joins TRBV7-9 to TRBJ2-7; tentative D call: TRBD2 (5 bases). Trimming took off 8 bases at V and 5 bases at J, with 19 bases between the two ends. From germline, CDR1 is SEHNR and CDR2 FQNEAQ (reference sequence). The CDR3 spans 14 residues. CDR3 DNA: TGTGCCAGCGGCGAAACTAGTATTTCTAACGAGCAGTACTTC. Residues: CASGETSISNEQYF.

This chain uses TRBV2 with TRBJ1-5; D may be TRBD1 (6 bases). V was shortened by 6 bases and J by 6 bases, with 12 bases between the two germline ends. The CDR3 sequence is 13 residues long. CDR1 is SNHLY and CDR2 is FYNNEI in the germline V gene. The DNA for the CDR3 is TGTGCCAGCAGGGGAACAGGGACTCAGCCCCAGCATTTT. As protein: CASRGTGTQPQHF.

The rearrangement links TRBV11-2 to TRBJ1-3; a weak D match, TRBD1 (6 bases). The CDR3 contains 15 residues. The ends were cut back, 5 bases at V and 0 bases at J, with 11 bases in the middle. Germline V lookup: CDR1 SGHAT, CDR2 FQNNGV. CDR3 DNA: TGTGCCAGCAGCAGACAGGACAGCTCTGGAAACACCATATATTTT. Encoded protein: CASSRQDSSGNTIYF.